The present T cell receptor beta chain was sequenced within a study of blood T cell repertoires in COVID-19. The table came from immunoSEQ multiplex PCR; TCRdb's copy has only in-frame clones and leaves some out. Here the sample spans fewer than 350,000 clones, roughly 87% being singletons. The CDR3 sequence is 15 residues long. CDR1 is SEHNR, CDR2 FQNEAQ, per germline (reference sequence). The V gene end was trimmed by 5 bases and the J gene end by 2 bases; junction bases not matched to a gene: 8. This receptor was obtained from a woman aged 40 to 55 who had recovered from COVID-19. Sequenced material: PBMCs or T cells enriched from blood (not recorded which). The chain recombines TRBV7-9 with TRBJ2-7, with 8 bases matching TRBD2. The DNA for the CDR3 is TGTGCCAGCAGCCCCCCTACGGGAGGGACCTACGAGCAGTACTTC. Residues: CASSPPTGGTYEQYF.